Reported below is one TCR beta chain. The data derive from a study of blood T cell repertoires in COVID-19. Original data processing: Amplified reference gene primers provided the basis for estimating nucleated cell counts. The repertoire was sequenced with immunoSEQ multiplex PCR; TCRdb's copy has only in-frame clones and lacks some. D and trimming were read from the DNA, whereas the V and J calls and clone size are those reported in that table. Among almost 300,000 clones listed, 89% were seen once. Seattle patient enrollment occurred during active infection, with longitudinal follow-up thereafter. V was clipped by 3 bases and J by 8 bases; unmatched bases: 11. Germline lookup yields CDR1 MNHEY and CDR2 SMNVEV (reference sequence). The CDR3 has 17 amino acids.

Sequencing was performed on peripheral blood. This chain connects TRBV27 to TRBJ1-4; 11 nucleotides match TRBD1. The TCR originated in a woman in her 30s with COVID-19, enrolled during active disease. CDR3 DNA sequence: TGTGCCAGCAGTTTCGACAATGGACAGGGGGCGCGGGAAAAACTGTTTTTT. As protein: CASSFDNGQGAREKLFF.